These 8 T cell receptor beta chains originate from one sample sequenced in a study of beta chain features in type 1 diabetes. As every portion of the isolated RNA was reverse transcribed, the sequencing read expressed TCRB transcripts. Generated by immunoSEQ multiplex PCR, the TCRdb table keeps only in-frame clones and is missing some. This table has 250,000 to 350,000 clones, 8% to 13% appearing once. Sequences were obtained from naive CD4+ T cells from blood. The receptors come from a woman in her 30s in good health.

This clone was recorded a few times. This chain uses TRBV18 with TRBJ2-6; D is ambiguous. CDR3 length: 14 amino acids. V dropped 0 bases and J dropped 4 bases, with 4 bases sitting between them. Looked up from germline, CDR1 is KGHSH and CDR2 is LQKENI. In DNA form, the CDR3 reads TGTGCCAGCTCACCACCGGGCGGGGCCAACGTCCTGACTTTC. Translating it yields CASSPPGGANVLTF.

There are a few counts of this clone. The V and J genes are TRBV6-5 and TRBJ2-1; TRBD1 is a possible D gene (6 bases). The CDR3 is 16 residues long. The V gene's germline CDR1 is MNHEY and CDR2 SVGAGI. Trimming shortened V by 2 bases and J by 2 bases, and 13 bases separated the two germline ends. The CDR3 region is CASSYQTGATYNEQFF. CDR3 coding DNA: TGTGCCAGCAGTTACCAGACAGGCGCTACCTACAATGAGCAGTTCTTC.

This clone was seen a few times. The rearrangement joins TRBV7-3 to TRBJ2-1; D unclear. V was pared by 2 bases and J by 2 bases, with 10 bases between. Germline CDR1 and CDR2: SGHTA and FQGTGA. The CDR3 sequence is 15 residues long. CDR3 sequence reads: CASSLFTATYNEQFF. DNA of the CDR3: TGTGCCAGCAGCTTATTCACCGCGACCTACAATGAGCAGTTCTTC.

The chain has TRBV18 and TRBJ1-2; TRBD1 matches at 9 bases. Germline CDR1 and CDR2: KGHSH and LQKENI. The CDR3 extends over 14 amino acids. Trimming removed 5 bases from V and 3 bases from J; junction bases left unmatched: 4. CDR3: CASSIRDRDYGYTF. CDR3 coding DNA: TGTGCCAGCTCAATCCGGGACAGGGACTATGGCTACACCTTC.

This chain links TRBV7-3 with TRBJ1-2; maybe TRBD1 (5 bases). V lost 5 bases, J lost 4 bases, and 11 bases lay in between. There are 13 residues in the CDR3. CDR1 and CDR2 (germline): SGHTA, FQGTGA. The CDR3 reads CASSEAGGYGYTF. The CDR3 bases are TGTGCCAGCAGCGAAGCCGGGGGCTATGGCTACACCTTC.

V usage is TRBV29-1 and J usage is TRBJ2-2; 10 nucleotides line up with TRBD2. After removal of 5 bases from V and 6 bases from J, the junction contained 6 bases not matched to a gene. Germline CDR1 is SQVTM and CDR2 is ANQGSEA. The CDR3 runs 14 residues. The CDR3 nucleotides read TGCAGCGTTCGGAGCGGGAGGGCCGCCGGGGAGCTGTTTTTT. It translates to CSVRSGRAAGELFF.

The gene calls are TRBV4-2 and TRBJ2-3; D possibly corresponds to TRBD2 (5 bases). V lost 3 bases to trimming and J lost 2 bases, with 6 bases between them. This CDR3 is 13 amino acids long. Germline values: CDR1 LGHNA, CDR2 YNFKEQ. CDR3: CASSHGVTDTQYF. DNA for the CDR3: TGTGCCAGCAGCCACGGGGTCACAGATACGCAGTATTTT.

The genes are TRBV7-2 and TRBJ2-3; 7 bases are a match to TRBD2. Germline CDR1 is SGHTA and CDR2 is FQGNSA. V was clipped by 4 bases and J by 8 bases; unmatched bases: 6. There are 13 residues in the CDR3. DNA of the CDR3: TGTGCCAGCAGCTCCCGACTAGCTGGTACGCAGTATTTT. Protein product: CASSSRLAGTQYF.